The rows below give T cell receptor beta chains drawn from one sample of a study of response to subunit inactivated influenza vaccine. TCRdb redid the calling of the RT-PCR reads with MiXCR, one entry per CDR3 protein. The table has over 650,000 distinct CDR3 sequences, 15% to 20% seen once. This specimen was PBMCs from blood, taken more than 4 days after vaccination. These receptors all come from a man between 50 and 59 years old who received an inactivated influenza vaccine. Each CDR3 is given with its conserved first and last residue. A D gene is named only where the DNA matches it firmly. Clone size is not always given. Where it is, it says once, few, many or a class for expanded clones.

V	J	D	size	CDR3	DNA
TRBV11-2	TRBJ2-3	.	many	CASGRGDTQYF	TGTGCCAGCGGTCGCGGAGATACGCAGTATTTT
TRBV10-3	TRBJ2-5	.	.	CAIGVQETQYF	TGTGCCATCGGGGTGCAAGAGACCCAGTACTTC
TRBV7-3	TRBJ2-7	TRBD1	.	CASSPTAGQGFYEQYF	TGTGCCAGCAGCCCGACGGCGGGACAGGGATTTTACGAGCAGTACTTC
TRBV12-3/TRBV12-4	TRBJ2-7	.	few	CASSRTAPYEQYF	TGTGCCAGCAGTAGGACGGCTCCCTACGAGCAGTACTTC
TRBV5-1	TRBJ1-2	TRBD1	few	CASSTGTGVYGYTF	TGCGCCAGCAGCACCGGGACAGGGGTTTATGGCTACACCTTC
TRBV15	TRBJ2-1	.	.	CAPEVGYIVLSSSYNEQFF	TGTGCCCCCGAAGTCGGGTATATTGTACTTTCGAGCTCCTACAATGAGCAGTTCTTC
TRBV20-1	TRBJ2-1	TRBD2	few	CSARELAGDNEQFF	TGCAGTGCTAGAGAACTAGCGGGGGACAATGAGCAGTTCTTC
TRBV7-8	TRBJ1-4	.	few	CASSSRRGPSNEKLFF	TGTGCCAGCAGCTCCCGTAGAGGGCCGTCTAATGAAAAACTGTTTTTT
TRBV28	TRBJ1-1	.	.	CASSLWWGDTEAFF	TGTGCCAGCAGTTTATGGTGGGGGGACACTGAAGCTTTCTTT
TRBV9	TRBJ2-2	.	.	CASSETVRTGELFF	TGTGCCAGCAGCGAAACGGTCCGGACCGGGGAGCTGTTTTTT
TRBV20-1	TRBJ2-7	TRBD1	.	CSARPLTGPLLEQYF	TGCAGTGCTAGACCTCTGACAGGGCCCCTCCTCGAGCAGTACTTC
TRBV7-9	TRBJ2-2	.	few	CASSTAGAGELFF	TGTGCCAGCAGCACCGCCGGGGCCGGGGAGCTGTTTTTT
TRBV20-1	TRBJ2-3	TRBD2	few	CSARDVAGDTDTQYF	TGCAGTGCTAGAGATGTAGCGGGAGACACAGATACGCAGTATTTT
TRBV7-7	TRBJ2-5	.	.	CASSLEPGRQETQYF	TGTGCCAGCAGCTTAGAGCCGGGGAGGCAAGAGACCCAGTACTTC
TRBV7-6	TRBJ2-1	.	.	CASSLLRLGPYNEQFF	TGTGCCAGCAGCTTACTGAGGTTGGGCCCCTACAATGAGCAGTTCTTC
TRBV4-1	TRBJ2-1	.	.	CASSQSLRGPSYNEQFF	TGCGCCAGCAGCCAGAGCCTCCGGGGCCCCTCCTACAATGAGCAGTTCTTC
TRBV5-1	TRBJ1-1	.	few	CASSRQTGQLNTEAFF	TGCGCCAGCAGCCGACAAACCGGACAGCTGAACACTGAAGCTTTCTTT
TRBV7-8	TRBJ2-1	.	.	CASSPNERSSYNEQFF	TGTGCCAGCAGCCCGAACGAGCGGAGCTCCTACAATGAGCAGTTCTTC
TRBV7-2	TRBJ2-5	TRBD1	few	CASSSQTGIQETQYF	TGTGCCAGCAGCTCCCAGACAGGGATCCAAGAGACCCAGTACTTC
TRBV12-3/TRBV12-4	TRBJ2-3	.	few	CASSSPLSVGRADTQYF	TGTGCCAGCAGTTCCCCCCTCTCAGTTGGAAGGGCAGATACGCAGTATTTT
TRBV7-3	TRBJ2-1	TRBD2	few	CASSLLGRASGSDEQFF	TGTGCCAGCAGCTTATTAGGGAGGGCTAGCGGGAGTGATGAGCAGTTCTTC
TRBV7-3	TRBJ2-1	.	few	CASSLNRVLSNEQFF	TGTGCCAGCAGCTTAAACCGGGTTTTGAGCAATGAGCAGTTCTTC
TRBV11-2	TRBJ2-1	.	few	CASSSEARINEQFF	TGTGCCAGCAGCTCCGAGGCTCGCATCAATGAGCAGTTCTTC
TRBV7-9	TRBJ2-7	.	.	CASSLGQGLEQYF	TGTGCCAGCAGCTTAGGCCAGGGTCTCGAGCAGTACTTC
TRBV10-3	TRBJ1-6	.	many	CAIIRGTDSPLHF	TGTGCCATCATTCGTGGGACTGATTCACCCCTCCACTTT
TRBV20-1	TRBJ2-1	TRBD2	.	CSARGTSGSSSYNEQFF	TGCAGTGCTAGAGGGACTAGCGGTAGTAGCTCCTACAATGAGCAGTTCTTC
TRBV19	TRBJ1-1	.	.	CASSRQVRNTEAFF	TGTGCCAGTAGCCGACAGGTCCGGAACACTGAAGCTTTCTTT
TRBV7-2	TRBJ2-3	.	few	CASSLEGYGLTDTQYF	TGTGCCAGCAGCTTAGAAGGCTACGGCCTGACAGATACGCAGTATTTT
TRBV6-5	TRBJ2-7	.	few	CASSYRGGSYEQYF	TGTGCCAGCAGTTATAGAGGGGGGAGCTACGAGCAGTACTTC